This T cell receptor beta chain derives from a study of blood T cell repertoires in COVID-19. Study at large: The United States, Italy and Spain provided the acute and convalescent COVID-19 samples. PBMCs, B-cell-depleted T cells, or T cells provided the cDNA or gDNA that made up the material.

Those who participated ranged in age from roughly 18 to 89 years and resided in about two dozen US areas. In germline, CDR1 is MGHDK, CDR2 SYGVNS. V shed 2 bases and J 5 bases; nucleotides not matched to a gene: 12. This CDR3 has 17 residues. Source study methods: Amplified reference gene primers provided the basis for estimating nucleated cell counts. Sequencing was performed with immunoSEQ multiplex PCR; in TCRdb, only in-frame clones are kept and a portion is missing. Clone size and V and J calls were adopted from that table, with D and trimming inferred from the DNA. The table shows about 160,000 clones, with roughly 90% occurring only once.

This sequence joins TRBV25-1 and TRBJ2-5; TRBD1 matches at 9 bases. This TCR came from a woman between 50 and 59 years old who had recovered from COVID-19. Sequencing input: PBMCs or T cells enriched from blood (not recorded which). CDR3 bases: TGTGCCAGCAGTGAAGGTGTGAACAGGGGGCGTTCGGAGACCCAGTACTTC. It codes for CASSEGVNRGRSETQYF.